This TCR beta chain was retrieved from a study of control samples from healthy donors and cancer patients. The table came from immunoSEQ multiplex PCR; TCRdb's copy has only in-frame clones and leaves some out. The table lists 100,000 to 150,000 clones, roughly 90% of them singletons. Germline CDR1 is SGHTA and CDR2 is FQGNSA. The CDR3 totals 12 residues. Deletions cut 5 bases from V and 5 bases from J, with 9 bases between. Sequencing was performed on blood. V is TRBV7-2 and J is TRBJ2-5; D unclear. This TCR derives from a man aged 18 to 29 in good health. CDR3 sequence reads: CASSPPTETQYF. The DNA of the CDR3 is TGTGCCAGCAGCCCACCTACGGAGACCCAGTACTTC.